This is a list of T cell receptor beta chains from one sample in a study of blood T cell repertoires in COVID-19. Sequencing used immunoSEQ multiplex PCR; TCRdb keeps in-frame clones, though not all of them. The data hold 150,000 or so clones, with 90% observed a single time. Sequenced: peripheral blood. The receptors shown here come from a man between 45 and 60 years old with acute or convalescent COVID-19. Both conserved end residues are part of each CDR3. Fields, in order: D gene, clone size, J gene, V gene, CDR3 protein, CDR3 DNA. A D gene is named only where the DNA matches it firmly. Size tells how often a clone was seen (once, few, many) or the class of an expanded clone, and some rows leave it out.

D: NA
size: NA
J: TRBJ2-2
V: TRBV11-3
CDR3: CASSSDSVGELFF
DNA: TGTGCCAGCAGCTCGGACTCGGTCGGTGAGCTGTTTTTT

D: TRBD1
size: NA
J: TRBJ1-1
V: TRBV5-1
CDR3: CASSKTGVNTEAFF
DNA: TGCGCCAGCAGCAAGACAGGGGTGAACACTGAAGCTTTCTTT

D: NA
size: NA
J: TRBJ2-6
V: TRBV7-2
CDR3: CASSPFDRPSSGANVLTF
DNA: TGTGCCAGCAGCCCCTTTGACAGGCCCTCCTCTGGGGCCAACGTCCTGACTTTC

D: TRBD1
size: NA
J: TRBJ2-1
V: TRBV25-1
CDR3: CAIHRDRDNYNEQFF
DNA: TGTGCCATACACCGGGACAGGGATAACTACAATGAGCAGTTCTTC

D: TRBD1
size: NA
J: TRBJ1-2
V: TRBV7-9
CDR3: CASSNKGTGDGGYTF
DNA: TGTGCCAGCAGCAATAAGGGGACAGGGGATGGTGGCTACACCTTC

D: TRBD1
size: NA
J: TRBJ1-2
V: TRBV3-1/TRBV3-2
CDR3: CASSQPGQGAGYTF
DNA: TGTGCCAGCAGCCAACCGGGACAGGGAGCTGGCTACACCTTC

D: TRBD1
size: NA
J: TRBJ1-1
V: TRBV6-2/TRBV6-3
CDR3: CASSFQGARTEAFF
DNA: TGTGCCAGCAGTTTCCAGGGGGCGCGGACTGAAGCTTTCTTT

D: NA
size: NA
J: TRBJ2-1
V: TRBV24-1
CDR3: CATSDLSRLNEQFF
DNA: TGTGCCACCAGTGATTTGTCGAGACTAAATGAGCAGTTCTTC

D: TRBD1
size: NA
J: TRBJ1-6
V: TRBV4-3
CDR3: CAILDRENSPLHF
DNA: TGCGCCATCCTAGACAGGGAAAATTCACCCCTCCACTTT

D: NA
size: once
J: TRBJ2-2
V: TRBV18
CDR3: CASSPTPDRGELFF
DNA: TGTGCCAGCTCACCGACCCCTGACAGAGGGGAGCTGTTTTTT

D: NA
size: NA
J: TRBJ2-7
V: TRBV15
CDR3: CATSRDQGQARYF
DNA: TGTGCCACCAGCAGAGATCAGGGCCAAGCTAGGTACTTC

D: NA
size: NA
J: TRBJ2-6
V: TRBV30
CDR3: CAFSPRGSGANVLTF
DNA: TGTGCCTTCTCCCCCCGGGGCTCTGGGGCCAACGTCCTGACTTTC

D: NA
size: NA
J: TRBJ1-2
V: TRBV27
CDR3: CAASTGGASGYTF
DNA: TGTGCCGCATCGACGGGGGGGGCGTCCGGCTACACCTTC

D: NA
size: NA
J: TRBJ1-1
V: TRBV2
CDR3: CASVGEGTEAFF
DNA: TGTGCCAGCGTGGGGGAGGGCACTGAAGCTTTCTTT

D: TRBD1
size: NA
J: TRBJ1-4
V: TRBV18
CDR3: CASSLFGQGGTNEKLFF
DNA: TGTGCCAGCTCACTATTCGGACAGGGAGGCACTAATGAAAAACTGTTTTTT

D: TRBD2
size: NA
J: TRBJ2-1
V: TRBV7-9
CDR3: CASRRSGVYNEQFF
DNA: TGTGCCTCCCGACGCAGCGGGGTATACAATGAGCAGTTCTTC

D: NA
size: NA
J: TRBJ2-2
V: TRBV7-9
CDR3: CASSLFRGNTGELFF
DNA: TGTGCCAGCAGCTTATTTCGGGGGAACACCGGGGAGCTGTTTTTT

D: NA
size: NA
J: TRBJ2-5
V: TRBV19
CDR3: CASSRGKETQYF
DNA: TGTGCCAGTAGTAGAGGGAAAGAGACCCAGTACTTC

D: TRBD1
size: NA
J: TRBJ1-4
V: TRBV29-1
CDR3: CSVEKQGGEKLFF
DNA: TGCAGCGTTGAAAAACAGGGGGGTGAAAAACTGTTTTTT

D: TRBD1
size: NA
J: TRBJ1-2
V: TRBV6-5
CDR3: CASSYPPGQGFSGYTF
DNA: TGTGCCAGCAGTTACCCCCCGGGACAGGGCTTTAGCGGCTACACCTTC

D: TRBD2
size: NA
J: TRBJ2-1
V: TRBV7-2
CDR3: CASSPRLAVSYNEQFF
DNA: TGTGCCAGCAGCCCCCGACTAGCGGTCTCCTACAATGAGCAGTTCTTC

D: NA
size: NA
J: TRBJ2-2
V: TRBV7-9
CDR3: CASSSSGELFF
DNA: TGTGCCAGCAGCTCCTCCGGGGAGCTGTTTTTT

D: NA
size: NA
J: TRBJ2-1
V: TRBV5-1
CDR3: CASSPGGSGDNEQFF
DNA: TGCGCCAGCAGCCCAGGGGGGTCGGGAGACAATGAGCAGTTCTTC

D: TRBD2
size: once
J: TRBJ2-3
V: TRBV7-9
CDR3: CASSSGGGDTQYF
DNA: TGTGCCAGCAGCTCGGGGGGTGGGGATACGCAGTATTTT

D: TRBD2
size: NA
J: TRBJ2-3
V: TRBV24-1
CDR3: CATSDRGTSGGTSTDTQYF
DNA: TGTGCCACCAGTGATAGGGGGACTAGCGGGGGGACTAGCACAGATACGCAGTATTTT

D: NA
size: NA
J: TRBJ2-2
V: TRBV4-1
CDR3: CASSPGLMSTGELFF
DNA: TGCGCCAGCAGCCCGGGACTTATGAGTACCGGGGAGCTGTTTTTT

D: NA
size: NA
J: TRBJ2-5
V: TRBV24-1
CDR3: CATSPGQLETQYF
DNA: TGTGCCACCAGCCCCGGACAATTAGAGACCCAGTACTTC

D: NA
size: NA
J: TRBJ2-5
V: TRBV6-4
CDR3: CASRGTVETQYF
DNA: TGTGCCAGCCGGGGGACTGTGGAGACCCAGTACTTC

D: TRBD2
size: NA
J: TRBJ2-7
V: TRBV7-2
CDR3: CASAQLAREQYF
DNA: TGTGCCAGCGCCCAACTAGCGCGGGAGCAGTACTTC

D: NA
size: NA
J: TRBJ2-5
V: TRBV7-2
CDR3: CASSLDHSSVETQYF
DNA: TGTGCCAGCAGCTTAGACCACTCCTCCGTAGAGACCCAGTACTTC

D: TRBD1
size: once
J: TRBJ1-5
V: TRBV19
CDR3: CASSVGQVSNQPQHF
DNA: TGTGCCAGTAGTGTCGGACAGGTTAGCAATCAGCCCCAGCATTTT

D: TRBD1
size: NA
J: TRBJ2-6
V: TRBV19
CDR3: CASRTRPGQGTSGANVLTF
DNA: TGTGCCAGTCGGACGAGGCCGGGACAGGGGACCTCTGGGGCCAACGTCCTGACTTTC

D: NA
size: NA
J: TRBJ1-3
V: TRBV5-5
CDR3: CASSLVAGSGNTIYF
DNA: TGTGCCAGCAGCTTGGTGGCAGGCTCTGGAAACACCATATATTTT

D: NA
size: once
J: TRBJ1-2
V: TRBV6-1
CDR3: CASSEARYGYTF
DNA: TGTGCCAGCAGTGAAGCCCGCTATGGCTACACCTTC

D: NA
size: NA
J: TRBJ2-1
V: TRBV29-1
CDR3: CSVEGTRDEQFF
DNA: TGCAGCGTTGAAGGGACACGCGATGAGCAGTTCTTC

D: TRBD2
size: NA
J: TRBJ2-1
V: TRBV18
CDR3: CASSPGTSANNEQFF
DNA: TGTGCCAGCTCACCGGGGACTAGCGCAAACAATGAGCAGTTCTTC

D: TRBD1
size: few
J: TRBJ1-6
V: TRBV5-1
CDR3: CASSSGQGDSPLHF
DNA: TGCGCCAGCAGCTCGGGACAGGGGGATTCACCCCTCCACTTT

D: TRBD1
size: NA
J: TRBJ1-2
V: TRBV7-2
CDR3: CASSSAFWDRGGGYTF
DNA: TGTGCCAGCAGCTCTGCGTTCTGGGACAGGGGTGGTGGCTACACCTTC

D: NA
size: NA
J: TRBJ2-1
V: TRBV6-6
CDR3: CASRWDTPSYNEQFF
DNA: TGTGCCAGCAGATGGGACACCCCCTCCTACAATGAGCAGTTCTTC

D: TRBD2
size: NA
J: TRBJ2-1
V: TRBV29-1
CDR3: CSVASGRASGNEQFF
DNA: TGCAGCGTCGCTAGCGGGAGGGCCTCGGGGAATGAGCAGTTCTTC

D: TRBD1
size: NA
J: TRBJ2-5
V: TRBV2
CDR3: CASSRDSERTQYF
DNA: TGTGCCAGCAGTCGGGACAGCGAACGGACCCAGTACTTC

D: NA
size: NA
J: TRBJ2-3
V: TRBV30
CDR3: CAWSKANWDTQYF
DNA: TGTGCCTGGAGTAAAGCAAACTGGGATACGCAGTATTTT

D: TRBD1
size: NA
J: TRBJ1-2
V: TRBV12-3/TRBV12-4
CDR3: CASRPTGGSGYTF
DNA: TGTGCCAGCAGGCCGACAGGGGGTAGTGGCTACACCTTC

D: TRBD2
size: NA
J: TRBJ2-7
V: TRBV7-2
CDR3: CASSLVGASGTHEQYF
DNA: TGTGCCAGCAGCTTAGTAGGGGCTAGCGGGACCCACGAGCAGTACTTC

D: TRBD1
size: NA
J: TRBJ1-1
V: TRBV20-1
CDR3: CSAGQVAEAFF
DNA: TGCAGTGCAGGACAGGTAGCTGAAGCTTTCTTT

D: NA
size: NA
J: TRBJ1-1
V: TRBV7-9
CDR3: CASSKGSGAEAFF
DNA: TGTGCCAGCAGCAAGGGTAGCGGGGCTGAAGCTTTCTTT

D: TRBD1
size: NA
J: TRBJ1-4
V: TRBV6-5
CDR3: CASRSLGQGGEKLFF
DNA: TGTGCCAGCAGATCACTTGGACAGGGGGGTGAAAAACTGTTTTTT

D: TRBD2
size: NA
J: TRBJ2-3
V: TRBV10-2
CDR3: CASSEPRRSGRAGTQYF
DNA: TGCGCCAGCAGTGAGCCGCGTCGTAGCGGGAGGGCCGGCACGCAGTATTTT

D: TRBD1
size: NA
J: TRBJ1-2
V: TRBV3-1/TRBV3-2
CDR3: CASRRQGAFGYTF
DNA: TGTGCCAGCAGGCGACAGGGGGCGTTTGGCTACACCTTC

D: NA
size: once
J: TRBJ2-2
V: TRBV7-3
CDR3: CASSFSGGRTGELFF
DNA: TGTGCCAGCAGCTTCTCCGGGGGGCGTACCGGGGAGCTGTTTTTT

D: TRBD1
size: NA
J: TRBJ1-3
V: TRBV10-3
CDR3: CAISGTGGRGNTIYF
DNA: TGTGCCATCAGCGGGACAGGGGGCAGAGGAAACACCATATATTTT